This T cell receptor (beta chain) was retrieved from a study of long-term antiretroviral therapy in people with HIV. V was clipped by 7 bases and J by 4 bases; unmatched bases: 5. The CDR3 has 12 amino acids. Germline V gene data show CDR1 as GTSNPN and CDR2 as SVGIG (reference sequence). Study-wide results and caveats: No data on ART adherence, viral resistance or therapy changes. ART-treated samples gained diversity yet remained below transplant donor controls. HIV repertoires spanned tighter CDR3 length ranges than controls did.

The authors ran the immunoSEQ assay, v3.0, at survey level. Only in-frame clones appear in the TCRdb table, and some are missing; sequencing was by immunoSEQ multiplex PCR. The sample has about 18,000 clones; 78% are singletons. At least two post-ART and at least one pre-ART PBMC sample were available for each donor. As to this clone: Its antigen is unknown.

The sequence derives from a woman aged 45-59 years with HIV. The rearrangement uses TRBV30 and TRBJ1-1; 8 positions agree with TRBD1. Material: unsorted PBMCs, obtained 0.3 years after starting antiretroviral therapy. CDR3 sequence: CAFTTGATEAFF. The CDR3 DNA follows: TGTGCCTTTACGACAGGGGCCACTGAAGCTTTCTTT.